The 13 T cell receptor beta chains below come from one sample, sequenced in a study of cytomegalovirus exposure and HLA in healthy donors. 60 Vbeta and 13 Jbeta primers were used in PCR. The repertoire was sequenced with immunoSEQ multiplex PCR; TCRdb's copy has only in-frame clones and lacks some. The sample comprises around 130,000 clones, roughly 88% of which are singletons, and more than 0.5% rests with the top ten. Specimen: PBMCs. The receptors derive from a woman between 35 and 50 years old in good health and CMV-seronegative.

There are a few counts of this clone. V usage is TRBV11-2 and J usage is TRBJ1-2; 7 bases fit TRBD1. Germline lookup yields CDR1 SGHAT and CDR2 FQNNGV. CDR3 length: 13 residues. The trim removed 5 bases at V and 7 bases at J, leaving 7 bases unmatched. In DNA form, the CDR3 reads TGTGCCAGCAGCCAGTCGACAGGGTTTGGCTACACCTTC. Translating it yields CASSQSTGFGYTF.

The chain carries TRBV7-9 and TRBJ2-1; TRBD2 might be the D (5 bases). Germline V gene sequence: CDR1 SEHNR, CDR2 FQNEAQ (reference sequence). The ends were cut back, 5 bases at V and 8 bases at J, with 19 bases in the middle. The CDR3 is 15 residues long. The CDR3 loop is CASSPTGVATDEQFF. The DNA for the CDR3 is TGTGCCAGCAGCCCGACTGGAGTAGCGACGGATGAGCAGTTCTTC. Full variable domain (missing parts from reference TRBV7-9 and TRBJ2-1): DTGVSQNPRHKITKRGQNVTFRCDPISEHNRLYWYRQTLGQGPEFLTYFQNEAQLEKSRLLSDRFSAERPKGSFSTLEIQRTEQGDSAMYLCASSPTGVATDEQFFGPGTRLTVL.

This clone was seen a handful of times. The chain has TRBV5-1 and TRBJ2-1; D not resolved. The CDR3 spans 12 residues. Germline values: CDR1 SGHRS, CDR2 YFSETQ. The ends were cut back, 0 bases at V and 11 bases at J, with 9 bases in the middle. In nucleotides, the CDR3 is TGCGCCAGCAGCTTGGAACACTATCAGCAGTTCTTC. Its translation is CASSLEHYQQFF.

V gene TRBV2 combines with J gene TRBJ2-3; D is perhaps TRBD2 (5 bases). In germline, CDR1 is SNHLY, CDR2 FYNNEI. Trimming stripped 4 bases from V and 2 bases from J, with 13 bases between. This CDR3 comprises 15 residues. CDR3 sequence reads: CASSGGSSATDTQYF. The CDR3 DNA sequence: TGTGCCAGCAGTGGTGGGAGTAGCGCCACAGATACGCAGTATTTT.

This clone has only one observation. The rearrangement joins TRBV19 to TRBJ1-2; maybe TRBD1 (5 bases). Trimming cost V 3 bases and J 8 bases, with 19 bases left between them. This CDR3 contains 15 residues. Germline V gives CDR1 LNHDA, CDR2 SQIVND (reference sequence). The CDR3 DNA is TGTGCCAGTAGTATTCAATATCTTGGAGGGGACGGCTACACCTTC. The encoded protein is CASSIQYLGGDGYTF. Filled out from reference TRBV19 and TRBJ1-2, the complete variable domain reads DGGITQSPKYLFRKEGQNVTLSCEQNLNHDAMYWYRQDPGQGLRLIYYSQIVNDFQKGDIAEGYSVSREKKESFPLTVTSAQKNPTAFYLCASSIQYLGGDGYTFGSGTRLTVV.

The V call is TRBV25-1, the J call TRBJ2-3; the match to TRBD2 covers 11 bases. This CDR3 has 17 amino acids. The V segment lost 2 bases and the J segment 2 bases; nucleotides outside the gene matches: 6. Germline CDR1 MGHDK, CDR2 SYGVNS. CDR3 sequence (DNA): TGTGCCAGCAGTGAAGGGCCGGGACTAGCGGACACAGATACGCAGTATTTT. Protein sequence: CASSEGPGLADTDTQYF.

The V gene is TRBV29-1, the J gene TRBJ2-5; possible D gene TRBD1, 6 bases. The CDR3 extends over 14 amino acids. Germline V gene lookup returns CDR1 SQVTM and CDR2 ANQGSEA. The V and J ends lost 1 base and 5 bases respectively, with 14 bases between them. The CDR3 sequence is CSVEGVLTGETQYF. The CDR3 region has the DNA TGCAGCGTTGAAGGGGTATTGACAGGCGAGACCCAGTACTTC.

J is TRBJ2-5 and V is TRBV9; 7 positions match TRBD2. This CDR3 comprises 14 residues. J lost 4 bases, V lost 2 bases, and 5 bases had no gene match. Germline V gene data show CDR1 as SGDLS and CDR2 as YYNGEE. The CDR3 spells CASSVGGGRETQYF. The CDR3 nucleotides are TGTGCCAGCAGCGTCGGGGGAGGGAGAGAGACCCAGTACTTC.

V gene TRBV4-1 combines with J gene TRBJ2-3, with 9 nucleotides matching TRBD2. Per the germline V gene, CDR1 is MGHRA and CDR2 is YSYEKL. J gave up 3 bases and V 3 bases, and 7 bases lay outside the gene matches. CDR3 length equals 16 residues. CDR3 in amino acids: CASSQHLAGQTDTQYF. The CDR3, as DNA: TGCGCCAGCAGCCAGCATCTAGCGGGGCAGACAGATACGCAGTATTTT.

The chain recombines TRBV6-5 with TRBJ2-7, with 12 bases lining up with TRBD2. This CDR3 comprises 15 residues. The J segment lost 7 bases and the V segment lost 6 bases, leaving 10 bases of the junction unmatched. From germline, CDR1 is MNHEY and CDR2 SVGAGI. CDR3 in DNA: TGTGCCAGCAGGAGGGGACTAGCGGGCCAGTCAGAGCAGTACTTC. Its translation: CASRRGLAGQSEQYF.

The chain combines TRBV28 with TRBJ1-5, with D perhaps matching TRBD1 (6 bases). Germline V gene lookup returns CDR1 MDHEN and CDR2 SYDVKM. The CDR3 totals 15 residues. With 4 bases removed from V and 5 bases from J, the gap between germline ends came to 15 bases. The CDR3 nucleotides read TGTGCCAGCAGTTCCCCCAGGGGCCGGGATCAGCCCCAGCATTTT. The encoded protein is CASSSPRGRDQPQHF. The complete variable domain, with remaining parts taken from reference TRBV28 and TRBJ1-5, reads DVKVTQSSRYLVKRTGEKVFLECVQDMDHENMFWYRQDPGLGLRLIYFSYDVKMKEKGDIPEGYSVSREKKERFSLILESASTNQTSMYLCASSSPRGRDQPQHFGDGTRLSIL.

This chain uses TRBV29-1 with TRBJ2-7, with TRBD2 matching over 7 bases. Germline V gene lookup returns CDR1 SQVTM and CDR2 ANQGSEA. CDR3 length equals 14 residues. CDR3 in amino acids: CRGEGTGISYEQYF. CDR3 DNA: TGCAGGGGGGAGGGAACAGGAATCTCCTACGAGCAGTACTTC.

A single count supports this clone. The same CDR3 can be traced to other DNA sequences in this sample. The CDR3 DNA reads as TGCGCCAGCAGCGCTGGGGGCATCCAAGAGACCCAGTACTTC. This sequence encodes CASSAGGIQETQYF. This chain joins TRBV10-1 and TRBJ2-5; possibly TRBD1 for D (6 bases). Germline V gene sequence: CDR1 WNHNN, CDR2 SYGVQD (reference sequence). V dropped 6 bases and J dropped 1 base, with 12 bases sitting between them. CDR3 length equals 14 residues.